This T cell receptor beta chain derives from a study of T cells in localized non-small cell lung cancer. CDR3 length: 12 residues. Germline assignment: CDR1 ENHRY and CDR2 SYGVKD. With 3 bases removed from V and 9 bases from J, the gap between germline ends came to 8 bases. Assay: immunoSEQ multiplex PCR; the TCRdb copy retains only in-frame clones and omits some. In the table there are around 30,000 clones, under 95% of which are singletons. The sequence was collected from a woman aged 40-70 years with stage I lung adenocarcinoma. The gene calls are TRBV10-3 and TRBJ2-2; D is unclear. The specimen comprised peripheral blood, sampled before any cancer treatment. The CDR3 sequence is CAISDSDRELFF. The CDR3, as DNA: TGTGCCATCAGTGATTCGGACCGGGAGCTGTTTTTT.